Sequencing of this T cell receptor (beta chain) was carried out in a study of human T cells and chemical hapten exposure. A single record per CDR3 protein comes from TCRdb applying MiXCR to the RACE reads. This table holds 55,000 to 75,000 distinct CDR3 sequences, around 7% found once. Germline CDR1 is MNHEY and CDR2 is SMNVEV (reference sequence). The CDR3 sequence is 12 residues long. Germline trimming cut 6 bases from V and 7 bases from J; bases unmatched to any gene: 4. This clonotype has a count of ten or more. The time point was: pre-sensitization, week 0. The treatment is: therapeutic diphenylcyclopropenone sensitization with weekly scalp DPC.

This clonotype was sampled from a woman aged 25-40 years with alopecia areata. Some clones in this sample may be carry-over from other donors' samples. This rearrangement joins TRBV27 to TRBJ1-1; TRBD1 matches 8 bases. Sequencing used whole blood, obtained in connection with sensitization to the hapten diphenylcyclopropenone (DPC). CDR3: CASRGTGYEAFF. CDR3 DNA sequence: TGTGCCAGCAGGGGGACAGGATATGAAGCTTTCTTT.